The 32 T cell receptor beta chains in this list originate from one sample, sequenced in a study of blood T cell repertoires in COVID-19. Sequenced by immunoSEQ multiplex PCR; TCRdb stores in-frame clones only, minus some. The repertoire has about 200,000 clones, roughly 86% of them found once; the top ten carry 5.6%. Material for sequencing was PBMCs or T cells enriched from blood (not recorded which). The receptor source for this set is a man aged 40-49 years with acute COVID-19.

The V and J genes are TRBV6-6 and TRBJ1-3, with TRBD1 matching over 9 bases. V gave up 5 bases and J gave up 2 bases; unmatched junction bases: 10. The CDR3 totals 17 residues. The V gene's germline CDR1 is MNHNY and CDR2 SVGAGI (reference sequence). The CDR3 sequence is CASSPVDRGRTGNTIYF. DNA of the CDR3: TGTGCCAGCAGTCCGGTAGACAGGGGGAGGACTGGAAACACCATATATTTT.

This chain joins TRBV19 and TRBJ1-5; D is perhaps TRBD1 (5 bases). Germline V gene data show CDR1 as LNHDA and CDR2 as SQIVND (reference sequence). Trimming removed 6 bases from V and 4 bases from J, with 16 bases in between. This CDR3 spans 15 amino acids. As DNA, the CDR3 is TGTGCCAGTAGGGGGGGAAGTGCAGGGAATCAGCCCCAGCATTTT. Protein: CASRGGSAGNQPQHF.

Written as DNA, the CDR3 is TGTGCCAGCAGCTTGGACCTAGCGGGAGTAGAGCAGTACTTC. Translating it yields CASSLDLAGVEQYF. The chain is built from TRBV5-6 and TRBJ2-7; TRBD2 agrees at 10 bases. The J segment lost 7 bases and the V segment lost 0 bases, leaving 4 bases of the junction unmatched. CDR3 size: 14 residues. Germline CDR1 is SGHDT and CDR2 is YYEEEE.

V gene TRBV5-5 combines with J gene TRBJ2-5; 7 bases align to TRBD1. The CDR3 covers 16 residues. Germline assignment: CDR1 SGHKS and CDR2 YYEKEE (reference sequence). The J segment lost 5 bases and the V segment lost 0 bases, leaving 10 bases of the junction unmatched. CDR3 DNA: TGTGCCAGCAGCTTGGGGGGACAGACCCCTAAGGAGACCCAGTACTTC. Its translation: CASSLGGQTPKETQYF.

The chain carries TRBV5-1 and TRBJ2-1, with D possibly being TRBD2 (6 bases). The CDR3 length is 13 residues. Deletions cut 2 bases from V and 10 bases from J, with 13 bases between. Germline V gene data show CDR1 as SGHRS and CDR2 as YFSETQ. The CDR3 nucleotides read TGCGCCAGCAGCTTTGGGGGGAGTCGCGAGCAGTTCTTC. Amino acid sequence: CASSFGGSREQFF.

This sequence joins TRBV6-5 and TRBJ1-5; a possible D gene is TRBD1 (5 bases). CDR3 length equals 15 residues. Germline-derived CDR1 and CDR2 are MNHEY and SVGAGI. V was shortened by 11 bases and J by 2 bases, with 19 bases between the two germline ends. Here the CDR3 DNA reads TGTGCCTCCCAGGGATTGGGCAGCGGCAATCAGCCCCAGCATTTT. Its translation: CASQGLGSGNQPQHF.

The V and J genes are TRBV10-3 and TRBJ1-2, with D perhaps matching TRBD1 (5 bases). The germline V gene encodes CDR1 ENHRY and CDR2 SYGVKD. The CDR3 has 14 amino acids. V was clipped by 2 bases and J by 0 bases, with 7 bases between them. CDR3 in amino acids: CAISEGGANYGYTF. CDR3 coding DNA: TGTGCCATCAGTGAGGGGGGGGCTAACTATGGCTACACCTTC.

J is TRBJ1-2 and V is TRBV5-8, with TRBD1 identical over 8 bases. The CDR3 has 14 residues. The V gene end was trimmed by 7 bases and the J gene end by 3 bases; junction bases not matched to a gene: 8. Germline assignment: CDR1 SGHTS and CDR2 YDEGEE. The CDR3 loop is CASLDRGVDYGYTF. The CDR3 coding sequence is TGTGCCAGCCTCGACAGGGGAGTTGACTATGGCTACACCTTC. Full variable domain (missing parts from reference TRBV5-8 and TRBJ1-2): EAGVTQSPTHLIKTRGQQATLRCSPISGHTSVYWYQQALGLGLQFLLWYDEGEERNRGNFPPRFSGRQFPNYSSELNVNALELEDSALYLCASLDRGVDYGYTFGSGTRLTVV.

This chain uses TRBV5-1 with TRBJ1-4; perhaps TRBD1 as D (5 bases). The CDR3 runs to 15 residues. V lost 4 bases and J 0 bases, leaving 10 bases between the germline ends. The germline CDR1 and CDR2 sequences are SGHRS and YFSETQ. The CDR3 here is CASSPQQATNEKLFF. CDR3 bases: TGCGCCAGCAGCCCCCAACAGGCAACTAATGAAAAACTGTTTTTT.

This clone was observed once. One end of the junction fails to match germline, which may point to a read error. The gene calls are TRBV19 and TRBJ1-5, with D maybe TRBD1 (6 bases). Per germline, CDR1 LNHDA and CDR2 SQIVND (reference sequence). The CDR3 is 14 residues long. The CDR3 region is CASSLDRLGQPQHF. In DNA, the CDR3 is TGTGCCAGTAGTCTAGACAGGTTGGGTCAGCCCCAGCATTTT. Drawing the rest from reference TRBV19 and TRBJ1-5, the complete variable domain is DGGITQSPKYLFRKEGQNVTLSCEQNLNHDAMYWYRQDPGQGLRLIYYSQIVNDFQKGDIAEGYSVSREKKESFPLTVTSAQKNPTAFYLCASSLDRLGQPQHFGDGTRLSIL.

On this clone itself: This sample also contains other DNA sequences that code for the same CDR3. The genes are TRBV12-3 or TRBV12-4 and TRBJ1-1; possibly TRBD1 for D (5 bases). The length of the CDR3 is 13 residues. V was cut by 3 bases and J by 5 bases, with 10 bases left in between. The CDR3 DNA is TGTGCCAGCAGTTTGCGGCAGGGTACTGAAGCTTTCTTT. Amino acids: CASSLRQGTEAFF.

This chain uses TRBV7-9 with TRBJ1-4, with TRBD1 matching over 8 bases. The germline V gene encodes CDR1 SEHNR and CDR2 FQNEAQ (reference sequence). The CDR3 runs to 14 residues. V was pared by 5 bases and J by 6 bases, with 5 bases of the junction left unmatched. In DNA form, the CDR3 reads TGTGCCAGCAGCGCAGGGGGCGTGGATGAAAAACTGTTTTTT. Its protein is CASSAGGVDEKLFF.

V is TRBV28 and J is TRBJ1-3; 7 positions match TRBD1. Germline V gene sequence: CDR1 MDHEN, CDR2 SYDVKM. The CDR3 consists of 19 residues. Trimming at V came to 5 bases and at J to 1 base, leaving 17 bases not matched to a gene. The CDR3 loop reads CASSGLERDSLRSGNTIYF. The CDR3 bases are TGTGCCAGCAGTGGCCTCGAGAGGGACAGCCTCCGGTCTGGAAACACCATATATTTT. The full variable domain, completed using reference TRBV28 and TRBJ1-3, is DVKVTQSSRYLVKRTGEKVFLECVQDMDHENMFWYRQDPGLGLRLIYFSYDVKMKEKGDIPEGYSVSREKKERFSLILESASTNQTSMYLCASSGLERDSLRSGNTIYFGEGSWLTVV.

The chain employs TRBV4-3 and TRBJ2-7; 8 bases align to TRBD1. CDR3 length: 15 residues. The V gene end was trimmed by 1 base and the J gene end by 4 bases; junction bases not matched to a gene: 6. Germline V gene data show CDR1 as LGHNA and CDR2 as YSLEER. The CDR3 DNA is TGCGCCAGCAGCCAAGCGTCTGGACAGGGTTACGAGCAGTACTTC. Its translation is CASSQASGQGYEQYF.

The rearrangement links TRBV20-1 to TRBJ1-5; D not certain. Germline assignment: CDR1 DFQATT and CDR2 SNEGSKA (reference sequence). Trimming took 6 bases from V and 3 from J, leaving 6 bases between them. CDR3 length: 11 amino acids. The CDR3 sequence: CSAEDNQPQHF. The DNA of the CDR3 is TGCAGTGCCGAGGACAATCAGCCCCAGCATTTT.

The chain couples TRBV29-1 to TRBJ2-1; 7 bases match TRBD2. The CDR3 is 14 amino acids. CDR1 is SQVTM, CDR2 ANQGSEA, per germline. The junction had 16 bases not matched to a gene; V was cut back by 7 bases and J by 10 bases. The chain's CDR3 is CSAEREGGSSEQFF. CDR3 DNA sequence: TGCAGCGCCGAAAGGGAGGGAGGTAGTTCGGAGCAGTTCTTC.

The CDR3 coding sequence is TGTGCCATCAGTGAGGGGACAGGGGCGGGTGAAGCTTTCTTT. Protein product: CAISEGTGAGEAFF. V usage is TRBV10-3 and J usage is TRBJ1-1; TRBD1 agrees at 10 bases. J lost 7 bases, V lost 2 bases, and 4 bases had no gene match. Per the germline V gene, CDR1 is ENHRY and CDR2 is SYGVKD. The CDR3 sequence is 14 residues long.

This chain connects TRBV6-5 to TRBJ2-5; possibly TRBD2 for D (5 bases). Germline values: CDR1 MNHEY, CDR2 SVGAGI. The CDR3 runs to 13 residues. Trimming removed 7 bases at V and 5 bases at J, with 14 bases between. CDR3 nucleotides: TGTGCCAGCACGACACCCGGGGAGGAGACCCAGTACTTC. Translating it yields CASTTPGEETQYF.

This clone was recorded only once. The chain combines TRBV28 with TRBJ1-6, with 10 nucleotides matching TRBD1. Germline CDR1 MDHEN, CDR2 SYDVKM. Trimming removed 7 bases from V and 3 bases from J; junction bases left unmatched: 9. This CDR3 is 17 amino acids long. CDR3 protein: CASKGQGLGHYNSPLHF. For the CDR3, the DNA is TGTGCCAGCAAGGGACAGGGGTTGGGTCACTATAATTCACCCCTCCACTTT.

V usage is TRBV5-1 and J usage is TRBJ1-6; D possibly corresponds to TRBD1 (6 bases). V was trimmed by 5 bases and J by 17 bases, leaving 23 bases between them. CDR1 and CDR2 (germline): SGHRS, YFSETQ. The CDR3 extends over 14 amino acids. DNA for the CDR3: TGCGCCAGCAGACCGGCCGCAGGGGAACGGCGTGTCCACTTT. It translates to CASRPAAGERRVHF.

The chain combines TRBV10-3 with TRBJ1-5; D is perhaps TRBD1 (5 bases). Trimming took off 0 bases at V and 0 bases at J, with 6 bases between the two ends. The germline gives CDR1 ENHRY, CDR2 SYGVKD. The CDR3 runs 15 residues. This CDR3 reads CAISESGHSNQPQHF. For the CDR3, the DNA is TGTGCCATCAGTGAGTCGGGGCATAGCAATCAGCCCCAGCATTTT.

The chain uses TRBV27 and TRBJ1-5, with TRBD1 identical over 11 bases. In germline, CDR1 is MNHEY, CDR2 SMNVEV (reference sequence). This CDR3 is 16 amino acids long. J was trimmed by 6 bases and V by 2 bases; bases with no gene match: 6. The CDR3 spells CASSLGTGGSGQPQHF. The CDR3 region has the DNA TGTGCCAGCAGTTTAGGGACAGGGGGAAGCGGTCAGCCCCAGCATTTT.

The V and J genes are TRBV5-4 and TRBJ2-5, with D possibly being TRBD2 (5 bases). The CDR3 sequence is 15 residues long. V lost 4 bases, J lost 2 bases, and 15 bases lay in between. Germline V gene sequence: CDR1 SGHNT, CDR2 YYREEE (reference sequence). CDR3 bases: TGTGCCAGCAGCCGCCCGCTAGGGAGTCAAGAGACCCAGTACTTC. Translation gives CASSRPLGSQETQYF. The whole variable domain, filled in from reference TRBV5-4 and TRBJ2-5, reads ETGVTQSPTHLIKTRGQQVTLRCSSQSGHNTVSWYQQALGQGPQFIFQYYREEENGRGNFPPRFSGLQFPNYSSELNVNALELDDSALYLCASSRPLGSQETQYFGPGTRLLVL.

The chain couples TRBV3-1 (or the pseudogene TRBV3-2) to TRBJ2-7; a weak D match, TRBD1 (5 bases). Germline V gene sequence: CDR1 LGHDT, CDR2 YNNKEL (reference sequence). Trimming cost V 1 base and J 6 bases, with 7 bases left between them. The CDR3 length is 12 residues. The chain's CDR3 is CASSQVGVEQYF. CDR3 bases: TGTGCCAGCAGCCAAGTAGGGGTCGAGCAGTACTTC.

The V gene is TRBV18, the J gene TRBJ2-2; D may be TRBD1 (5 bases). Deletions cut 1 base from V and 6 bases from J, with 6 bases between. The length of the CDR3 is 13 residues. Germline CDR1 reads KGHSH; CDR2 reads LQKENI. CDR3 loop: CASSPQGSGELFF. The DNA for the CDR3 is TGTGCCAGCTCACCACAGGGGTCCGGGGAGCTGTTTTTT. The full variable domain, its missing parts supplied by reference TRBV18 and TRBJ2-2, is NAGVMQNPRHLVRRRGQEARLRCSPMKGHSHVYWYRQLPEEGLKFMVYLQKENIIDESGMPKERFSAEFPKEGPSILRIQQVVRGDSAAYFCASSPQGSGELFFGEGSRLTVL.

The chain combines TRBV2 with TRBJ2-7, with TRBD2 as a possible D gene (6 bases). V was pared by 10 bases and J by 3 bases, with 22 bases between. The CDR3 extends over 15 amino acids. Germline values: CDR1 SNHLY, CDR2 FYNNEI. DNA of the CDR3: TGTGCCACCCTATCGAGGAGCGGGCCACTCTACGAGCAGTACTTC. Protein: CATLSRSGPLYEQYF.

The chain recombines TRBV7-8 with TRBJ2-1, with 11 bases that match TRBD2. CDR1 and CDR2 from the germline V gene are SGHVS and FQNEAQ. There are 16 residues in the CDR3. J gave up 6 bases and V 5 bases, and 9 bases lay outside the gene matches. This chain's CDR3 is CASSTLAGGPFNEQFF. The DNA for the CDR3 is TGTGCCAGCAGCACCTTAGCGGGAGGGCCCTTCAATGAGCAGTTCTTC.

This sequence joins TRBV6-2 or TRBV6-3 and TRBJ2-7, with D perhaps matching TRBD2 (5 bases). The germline V gene has CDR1 MNHEY and CDR2 SVGEGT. The CDR3 consists of 15 residues. Trimming left V 2 bases short and J 6 bases short, with 17 bases between. Here the CDR3 reads CASSYAPGKTSEQYF. The CDR3 region has the DNA TGTGCCAGCAGTTACGCCCCGGGAAAGACTTCCGAGCAGTACTTC.

The J gene is TRBJ2-1, the V gene TRBV19; 7 bases align to TRBD2. V lost 4 bases, J lost 7 bases, and 13 bases stayed unmatched. The length of the CDR3 is 16 residues. Germline loops: CDR1 LNHDA, CDR2 SQIVND (reference sequence). The CDR3 loop reads CASSTYPAREGNEQFF. The CDR3 DNA reads TGTGCCAGTAGTACATACCCTGCAAGGGAGGGTAATGAGCAGTTCTTC.

The V gene is TRBV30, the J gene TRBJ2-7; D perhaps matches TRBD2 (6 bases). V was clipped by 0 bases and J by 4 bases, with 13 bases between them. Germline CDR1 and CDR2: GTSNPN and SVGIG (reference sequence). The CDR3 contains 14 residues. CDR3 nucleotide sequence: TGTGCCTGGAGTGTCTACGCGGGGATGTACGAGCAGTACTTC. This encodes CAWSVYAGMYEQYF. The full variable domain, in which reference TRBV30 and TRBJ2-7 provide the parts outside the CDR3, is SQTIHQWPATLVQPVGSPLSLECTVEGTSNPNLYWYRQAAGRGLQLLFYSVGIGQISSEVPQNLSASRPQDRQFILSSKKLLLSDSGFYLCAWSVYAGMYEQYFGPGTRLTVT.

This clone was detected a few times. J is TRBJ2-5 and V is TRBV5-4, with TRBD2 as a possible D gene (5 bases). Germline values: CDR1 SGHNT, CDR2 YYREEE (reference sequence). The CDR3 spans 14 residues. Between the trimmed V and J ends, which lost 4 bases and 2 bases, there was a span of 12 bases. CDR3 protein: CASSPGNRQETQYF. The CDR3, as DNA: TGTGCCAGCAGCCCGGGGAACAGACAAGAGACCCAGTACTTC.

Only one count was recorded for this clone. The rearrangement joins TRBV28 to TRBJ2-1; possibly TRBD1 for D (6 bases). Trimming took 3 bases from V and 7 from J, leaving 16 bases between them. This CDR3 contains 15 residues. Germline CDR1 reads MDHEN; CDR2 reads SYDVKM. CDR3 DNA sequence: TGTGCCAGCAGTTTGTGGTCCCAGGGGCGAAATGAGCAGTTCTTC. As protein: CASSLWSQGRNEQFF.